Presented here are 21 T cell receptor beta chains from one specimen sequenced in a study of blood T cell repertoires in COVID-19. Libraries were prepared by immunoSEQ multiplex PCR; TCRdb keeps only in-frame clonotypes and omits some of them. The data contain roughly 200,000 clones, roughly 80% of them singletons. What was sequenced was peripheral blood. These receptors came from a man in his sixties with acute or convalescent COVID-19.

The chain employs TRBV6-1 and TRBJ1-1; D gene unclear. Trimming stripped 3 bases from V and 3 bases from J, with 5 bases between. The length of the CDR3 is 12 residues. CDR1 MNHNS and CDR2 SASEGT come from the germline V gene. CDR3 sequence reads: CASSDRYTEAFF. In DNA, the CDR3 is TGTGCCAGCAGTGATCGGTACACTGAAGCTTTCTTT.

The chain recombines TRBV12-5 with TRBJ2-2; 8 bases are a match to TRBD1. The length of the CDR3 is 16 residues. The germline CDR1 and CDR2 sequences are LGHNT and FRNRAP. The ends lost 3 bases at V and 3 bases at J; junction bases unmatched: 6. The chain's CDR3 is CASGLWTGSDTGELFF. CDR3 coding DNA: TGTGCTAGTGGTTTATGGACAGGGAGCGACACCGGGGAGCTGTTTTTT.

This clone was found once. The chain recombines TRBV25-1 with TRBJ1-4; TRBD1 matches at 10 bases. The germline CDR1 and CDR2 sequences are MGHDK and SYGVNS. V lost 2 bases to trimming and J lost 11 bases; unmatched junction nucleotides: 14. The CDR3 length is 17 residues. DNA of the CDR3: TGTGCCAGCAGTGAAACCTCCGGGACAGGGGTCTTTGGGAAACTGTTTTTT. Amino acids: CASSETSGTGVFGKLFF.

The chain uses TRBV7-3 and TRBJ2-2, with D possibly being TRBD2 (6 bases). The germline CDR1 and CDR2 sequences are SGHTA and FQGTGA. V dropped 5 bases and J dropped 0 bases, with 10 bases sitting between them. The CDR3 totals 15 residues. The CDR3 DNA follows: TGTGCCAGCAGCACGGGACTTGCGAACACCGGGGAGCTGTTTTTT. It encodes CASSTGLANTGELFF.

V and J are TRBV7-9 and TRBJ1-5; possible D gene TRBD1, 6 bases. The germline gives CDR1 SEHNR, CDR2 FQNEAQ (reference sequence). The CDR3 consists of 15 residues. The V gene lost 3 bases and the J gene lost 0 bases, with 9 bases spanning the gap. The CDR3 region has the DNA TGTGCCAGCAGCTTGGACAGCTATAGCAATCAGCCCCAGCATTTT. It encodes CASSLDSYSNQPQHF.

The DNA for the CDR3 is TGTGCCAGCAGCAAAGAGCAGGGGGAGACTTTGAACACTGAAGCTTTCTTT. It yields the protein CASSKEQGETLNTEAFF. This chain links TRBV21-1 with TRBJ1-1; the table gives TRBD1 as D, unverified against the DNA. TRBV21-1 is annotated as a pseudogene. CDR3 length: 17 amino acids.

The rearrangement joins TRBV7-6 to TRBJ2-3, with 10 bases aligning to TRBD2. The CDR3 contains 13 residues. The V segment lost 3 bases and the J segment 11 bases; nucleotides outside the gene matches: 5. Germline V gives CDR1 SGHVS, CDR2 FNYEAQ. For the CDR3, the DNA is TGTGCCAGCAGCTTCGGCTCTAGCGGGAGGCAGTATTTT. It is translated as CASSFGSSGRQYF.

The chain carries TRBV15 and TRBJ2-2; perhaps TRBD1 as D (6 bases). The CDR3 sequence is 16 residues long. V lost 5 bases and J lost 5, with 18 bases in between. Germline CDR1 reads LNHNV; CDR2 reads YYDKDF (reference sequence). DNA for the CDR3: TGTGCCACCAGCGGAAACAGGGTCCCGAGGACCGGGGAGCTGTTTTTT. The encoded protein is CATSGNRVPRTGELFF.

Only one count was recorded for this clone. The chain combines TRBV18 with TRBJ1-3, with D tentatively TRBD1 (5 bases). CDR1 and CDR2 from the germline V gene are KGHSH and LQKENI. The germline V and J ends were trimmed by 5 bases and 0 bases, with 11 bases remaining between them. The CDR3 sequence is 15 residues long. CDR3 in amino acids: CASSSRGSSGNTIYF. The CDR3, as DNA: TGTGCCAGCTCAAGCCGGGGGTCCTCTGGAAACACCATATATTTT.

This chain uses TRBV4-3 with TRBJ2-1, with TRBD2 identical over 10 bases. CDR3 length: 16 residues. Germline CDR1 reads LGHNA; CDR2 reads YSLEER. The V segment lost 1 base and the J segment 8 bases; nucleotides outside the gene matches: 8. This chain's CDR3 is CASSQGSAGGHDEQFF. CDR3 bases: TGCGCCAGCAGCCAAGGGTCAGCGGGGGGGCACGATGAGCAGTTCTTC.

The chain joins TRBV4-3 to TRBJ2-7; D is unclear. From germline, CDR1 is LGHNA and CDR2 YSLEER. This CDR3 has 15 residues. V shed 0 bases and J shed 1 base, with 10 bases lying between them. CDR3 DNA sequence: TGCGCCAGCAGCCAAGAACCGGTAGTTTCCTACGAGCAGTACTTC. Protein: CASSQEPVVSYEQYF.

Worth noting for this clone: Other DNA sequences in the sample encode the same CDR3. The chain combines TRBV6-5 with TRBJ1-1, with TRBD1 as a possible D gene (6 bases). Germline assignment: CDR1 MNHEY and CDR2 SVGAGI. CDR3 length: 14 residues. The V end lost 3 bases, the J end lost 0 bases, and 8 bases lay between the germline ends. The CDR3 reads CASSYGQLNTEAFF. DNA for the CDR3: TGTGCCAGCAGTTATGGACAGCTGAACACTGAAGCTTTCTTT.

V gene TRBV5-1 combines with J gene TRBJ2-3; 7 nucleotides line up with TRBD2. CDR1 SGHRS and CDR2 YFSETQ come from the germline V gene. V gave up 1 base and J gave up 6 bases; unmatched junction bases: 11. CDR3 size: 16 residues. CDR3 coding DNA: TGCGCCAGCAGCTTGAGGGCTAGCGGTCGAACGGATACGCAGTATTTT. Its translation: CASSLRASGRTDTQYF.

This clone has more than one count but fewer than ten. This chain joins TRBV9 and TRBJ2-1; TRBD2 aligns across 7 bases. V lost 4 bases, J lost 4 bases, and 8 bases stayed unmatched. The CDR3 spans 15 residues. CDR1 SGDLS and CDR2 YYNGEE come from the germline V gene. The CDR3 region is CASSSAGVQYNEQFF. DNA of the CDR3: TGTGCCAGCAGCTCCGCGGGGGTCCAATACAATGAGCAGTTCTTC.

Here the CDR3 DNA reads TGTGCCAGCAGTTTATCTGCCGGGGCTGGGGCCAACGTCCTGACTTTC. Translation: CASSLSAGAGANVLTF. The gene calls are TRBV27 and TRBJ2-6; possible D gene TRBD2, 5 bases. This CDR3 region has 16 residues. Germline lookup yields CDR1 MNHEY and CDR2 SMNVEV (reference sequence). V was shortened by 0 bases and J by 2 bases, with 8 bases between the two germline ends.

The chain joins TRBV11-2 to TRBJ2-3, with 14 bases matching TRBD2. The CDR3 is 16 amino acids. The V gene's germline CDR1 is SGHAT and CDR2 FQNNGV. Unmatched junction bases numbered 6, after V lost 5 bases and J lost 5 bases. The CDR3 nucleotides read TGTGCCAGCAGCCCTGGGACTAGCGGGAGCGGAGATACGCAGTATTTT. It codes for CASSPGTSGSGDTQYF.

The rearrangement joins TRBV6-5 to TRBJ2-3; 7 bases fit TRBD1. V was pared by 9 bases and J by 2 bases, with 8 bases of the junction left unmatched. The CDR3 length is 14 residues. Germline V gene sequence: CDR1 MNHEY, CDR2 SVGAGI. The CDR3 DNA reads as TGTGCCAGTAGACAGGGTTTGTTCACAGATACGCAGTATTTT. Protein product: CASRQGLFTDTQYF.

The chain joins TRBV24-1 to TRBJ1-5; D is possibly TRBD1 (6 bases). The V end lost 3 bases, the J end lost 1 base, and 6 bases lay between the germline ends. Germline loops: CDR1 KGHDR, CDR2 SFDVKD. The CDR3 is 14 residues long. The chain's CDR3 is CATSDGGSNQPQHF. CDR3 DNA: TGTGCCACCAGTGATGGGGGCAGCAATCAGCCCCAGCATTTT.

The rearrangement links TRBV10-3 to TRBJ2-3, with 8 bases aligning to TRBD2. J gave up 8 bases and V 6 bases, and 16 bases lay outside the gene matches. The germline V gene has CDR1 ENHRY and CDR2 SYGVKD. This CDR3 region has 16 residues. The CDR3 sequence: CAIREVRLAGGGTQYF. CDR3 nucleotides: TGTGCCATCAGGGAGGTGAGGCTAGCGGGTGGAGGTACGCAGTATTTT.

The chain joins TRBV5-1 to TRBJ1-3; a weak D match, TRBD1 (5 bases). CDR3 length: 16 amino acids. Trimming took off 0 bases at V and 4 bases at J, with 14 bases between the two ends. The germline CDR1 and CDR2 sequences are SGHRS and YFSETQ. CDR3 nucleotide sequence: TGCGCCAGCAGCTTGGTGGGGCCCAGAAGGGGAAACACCATATATTTT. Translation gives CASSLVGPRRGNTIYF. The full variable domain, in which reference TRBV5-1 and TRBJ1-3 provide the parts outside the CDR3, is KAGVTQTPRYLIKTRGQQVTLSCSPISGHRSVSWYQQTPGQGLQFLFEYFSETQRNKGNFPGRFSGRQFSNSRSEMNVSTLELGDSALYLCASSLVGPRRGNTIYFGEGSWLTVV.

V usage is TRBV7-2 and J usage is TRBJ1-4, with 12 bases lining up with TRBD1. Trimming took 0 bases from V and 8 from J; bases not matched to a gene: 1. The germline gives CDR1 SGHTA, CDR2 FQGNSA. The CDR3 runs to 15 residues. CDR3 bases: TGTGCCAGCAGCTTAGCGGGGACAGGGGGCGAAAAACTGTTTTTT. It yields the protein CASSLAGTGGEKLFF.